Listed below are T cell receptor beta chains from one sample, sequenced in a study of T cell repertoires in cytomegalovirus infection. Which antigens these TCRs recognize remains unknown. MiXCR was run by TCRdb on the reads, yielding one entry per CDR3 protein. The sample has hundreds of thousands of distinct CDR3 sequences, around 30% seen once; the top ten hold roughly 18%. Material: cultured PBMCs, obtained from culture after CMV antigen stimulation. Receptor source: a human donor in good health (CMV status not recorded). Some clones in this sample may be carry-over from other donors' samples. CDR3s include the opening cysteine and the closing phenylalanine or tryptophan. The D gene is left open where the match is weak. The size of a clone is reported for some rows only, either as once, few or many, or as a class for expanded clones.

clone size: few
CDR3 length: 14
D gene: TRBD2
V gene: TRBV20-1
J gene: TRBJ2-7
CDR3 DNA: TGCAGTGCAAGAAGCGGGGGGGCCGGCTACGAGCAGTACTTC
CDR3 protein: CSARSGGAGYEQYF

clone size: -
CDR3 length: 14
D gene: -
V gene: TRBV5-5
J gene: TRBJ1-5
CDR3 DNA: TGTGCCAGCAGCTTGCGGCAGTTTAATCAGCCCCAGCATTTT
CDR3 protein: CASSLRQFNQPQHF

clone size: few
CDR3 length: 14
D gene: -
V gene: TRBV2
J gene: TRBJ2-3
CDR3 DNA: TGTGCCAGCAGCGAAACTAGCATGGCAGATACGCAGTATTTT
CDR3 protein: CASSETSMADTQYF

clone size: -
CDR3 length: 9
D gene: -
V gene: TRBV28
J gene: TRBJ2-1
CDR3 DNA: TGTGCTACCGGACAAGAGCAGTTCTTC
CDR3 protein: CATGQEQFF

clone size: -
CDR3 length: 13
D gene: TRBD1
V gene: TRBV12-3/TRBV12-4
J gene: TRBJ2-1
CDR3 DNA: TGTGCCAGCAGACCCGACAGGGACAATGAGCAGTTCTTC
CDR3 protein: CASRPDRDNEQFF

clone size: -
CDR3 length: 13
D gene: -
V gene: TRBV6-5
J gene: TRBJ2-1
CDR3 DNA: TGTGCCAGCAGTCTAAGGCCGCACAATGAGCAGTTCTTC
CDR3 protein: CASSLRPHNEQFF

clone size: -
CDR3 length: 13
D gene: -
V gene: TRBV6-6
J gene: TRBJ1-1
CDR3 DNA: TGTGCCAGCAGTTACTCATCGGGTGGCTGGGCTTTCTTT
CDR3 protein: CASSYSSGGWAFF

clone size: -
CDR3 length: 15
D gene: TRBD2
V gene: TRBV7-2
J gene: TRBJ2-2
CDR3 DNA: TGTGCCAGCAGGCCTAGCGGGGCGAACACCGGGGAGCTGTTTTTT
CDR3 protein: CASRPSGANTGELFF

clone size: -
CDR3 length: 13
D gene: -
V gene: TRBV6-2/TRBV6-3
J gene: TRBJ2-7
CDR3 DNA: TGTGCCAGCAGTTCCCGCCGGAGTGCCGAGCAGTACTTC
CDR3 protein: CASSSRRSAEQYF

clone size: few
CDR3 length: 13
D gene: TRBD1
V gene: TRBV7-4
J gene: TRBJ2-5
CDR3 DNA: TGTGCCAGCAAGACAGGGATGCAAGAGACCCAGTACTTC
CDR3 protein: CASKTGMQETQYF

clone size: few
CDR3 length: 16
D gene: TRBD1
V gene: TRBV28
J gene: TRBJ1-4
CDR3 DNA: TGTGCCAGCGGAGGGACAGGGGTTTCCACTAATGAAAAACTGTTTTTT
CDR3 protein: CASGGTGVSTNEKLFF

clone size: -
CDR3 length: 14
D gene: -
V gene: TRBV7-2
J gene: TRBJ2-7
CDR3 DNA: TGTGCCAGCAGCTTAAGTTCCGATTACTACGAGCAGTACTTC
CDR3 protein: CASSLSSDYYEQYF

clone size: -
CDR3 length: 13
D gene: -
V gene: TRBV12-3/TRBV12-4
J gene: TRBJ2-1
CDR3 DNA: TGTGCCAGCAGCCCGGGGCCTTACAATGAGCATTTCTTC
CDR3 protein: CASSPGPYNEHFF

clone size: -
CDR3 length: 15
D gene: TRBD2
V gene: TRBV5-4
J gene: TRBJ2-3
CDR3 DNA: TGTGCCAGCACCCAGCGGGGGTATAGCACAGATACGCAGTATTTT
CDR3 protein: CASTQRGYSTDTQYF

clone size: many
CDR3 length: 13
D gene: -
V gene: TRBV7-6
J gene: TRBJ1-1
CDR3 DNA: TGTGCCAGCAGCTTCAAGGTTGGCACTGAAGCTTTCTTT
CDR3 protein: CASSFKVGTEAFF

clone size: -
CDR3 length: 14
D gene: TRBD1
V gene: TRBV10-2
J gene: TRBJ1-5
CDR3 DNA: TGCGCCAGCAGCGCCGGGACAGCAACGGCGCCCCAGCATTTT
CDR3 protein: CASSAGTATAPQHF

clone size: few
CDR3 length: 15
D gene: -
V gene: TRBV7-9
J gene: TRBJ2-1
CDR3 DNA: TGTGCCAGCAGCTTAATCAAGGGATCCGGGAATGAGCAGTTCTTC
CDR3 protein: CASSLIKGSGNEQFF

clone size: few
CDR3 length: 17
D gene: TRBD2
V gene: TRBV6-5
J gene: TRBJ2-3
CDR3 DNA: TGTGCCAGCAGTGCCCTAGCCCAGCGGGGACCCACAGATACGCAGTATTTT
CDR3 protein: CASSALAQRGPTDTQYF

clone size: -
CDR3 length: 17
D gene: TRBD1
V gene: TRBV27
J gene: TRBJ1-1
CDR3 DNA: TGTGCCAGCAGTAGCCCGCCCTACAGGGGAGCGGGCACTGAAGCTTTCTTT
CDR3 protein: CASSSPPYRGAGTEAFF

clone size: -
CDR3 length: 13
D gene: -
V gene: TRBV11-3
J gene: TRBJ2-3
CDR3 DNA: TGTGCCAGCAGCTCTGGACAAGGGTATACGCAGTATTTT
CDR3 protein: CASSSGQGYTQYF

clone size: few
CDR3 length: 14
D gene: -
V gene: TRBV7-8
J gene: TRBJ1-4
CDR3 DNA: TGTGCCAGCACCCCGGGGAGGGCCTTTGAAAAACTGTTTTTT
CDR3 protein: CASTPGRAFEKLFF

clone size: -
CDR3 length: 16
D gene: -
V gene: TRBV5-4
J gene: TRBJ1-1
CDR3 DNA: TGTGCCAGCAGCTTGGCCGCGGGAACAAGGAACACTGAAGCTTTCTTT
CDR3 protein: CASSLAAGTRNTEAFF

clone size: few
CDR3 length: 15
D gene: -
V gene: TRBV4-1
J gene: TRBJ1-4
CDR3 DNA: TGCGCCAGCAGCCAAAGGGTCCTAGTGGGTGAAAAACTGTTTTTT
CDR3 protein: CASSQRVLVGEKLFF

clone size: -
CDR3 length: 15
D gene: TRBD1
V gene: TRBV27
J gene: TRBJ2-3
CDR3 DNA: TGTGCCAGCGGATCCCGGGACAGATACACAGATACGCAGTATTTT
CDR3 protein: CASGSRDRYTDTQYF

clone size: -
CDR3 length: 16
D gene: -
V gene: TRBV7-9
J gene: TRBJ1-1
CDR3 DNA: TGTGCCAGCAGCCGATATTCCGGGACAATGAACACTGAAGCTTTCTTT
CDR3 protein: CASSRYSGTMNTEAFF

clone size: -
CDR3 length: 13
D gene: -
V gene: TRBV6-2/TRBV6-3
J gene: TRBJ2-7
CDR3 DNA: TGTGCCAGTGCCGGGATCAGACGTTACGAGCAGTACTTC
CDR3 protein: CASAGIRRYEQYF

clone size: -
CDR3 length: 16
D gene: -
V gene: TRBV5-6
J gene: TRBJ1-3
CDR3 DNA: TGTGCCAGCAGCTTTACCCAGGGGTTCGCTGGAAACACCATATATTTT
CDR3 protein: CASSFTQGFAGNTIYF

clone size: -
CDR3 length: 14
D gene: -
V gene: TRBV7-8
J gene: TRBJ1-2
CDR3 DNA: TGTGCCAGCAGTCGTACCAAGGGGACGGACGGCTACACCTTC
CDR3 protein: CASSRTKGTDGYTF

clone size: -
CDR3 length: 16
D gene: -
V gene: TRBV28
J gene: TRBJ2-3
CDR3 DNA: TGTGCCAGCAGTTTACAGGGCTGGGAGGCCACAGATACGCAGTATTTT
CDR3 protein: CASSLQGWEATDTQYF

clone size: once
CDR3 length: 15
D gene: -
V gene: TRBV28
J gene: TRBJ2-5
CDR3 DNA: TGTGCCATTATGGGGGGGGCCTTGGGGCAAGAGACCCAGTACTTC
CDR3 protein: CAIMGGALGQETQYF

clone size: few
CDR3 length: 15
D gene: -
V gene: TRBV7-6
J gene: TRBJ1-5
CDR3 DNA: TGTGCCAGCAGCTTACTGCGGGGAAGCAATCAGCCCCAGCATTTT
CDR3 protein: CASSLLRGSNQPQHF

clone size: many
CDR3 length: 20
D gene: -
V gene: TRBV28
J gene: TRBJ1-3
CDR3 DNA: TGTGCCAGCAGTTTGCTCCGGGCCGGGGCTCGTAACCTCTCTGGAAACACCATATATTTT
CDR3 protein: CASSLLRAGARNLSGNTIYF

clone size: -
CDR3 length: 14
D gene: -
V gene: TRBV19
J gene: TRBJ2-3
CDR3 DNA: TGTGCCAGTAGTATGGGGCTACAGACAGATACGCAGTATTTT
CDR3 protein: CASSMGLQTDTQYF

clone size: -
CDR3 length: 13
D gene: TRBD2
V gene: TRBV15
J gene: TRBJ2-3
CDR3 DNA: TGTGCCACCAGCCTCGGGGGGACAGATACGCAGTATTTT
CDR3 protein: CATSLGGTDTQYF

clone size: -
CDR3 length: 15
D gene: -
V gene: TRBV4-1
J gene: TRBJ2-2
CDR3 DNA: TGCGCCAGCAGCCCCCCTGGGGAGAACACCGGGGAGCTGTTTTTT
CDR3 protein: CASSPPGENTGELFF

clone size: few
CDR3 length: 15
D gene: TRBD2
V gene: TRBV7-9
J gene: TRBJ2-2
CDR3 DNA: TGTGCCAGCACCCGACTAGCGGCAAACACCGGGGAGCTGTTTTTT
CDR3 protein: CASTRLAANTGELFF

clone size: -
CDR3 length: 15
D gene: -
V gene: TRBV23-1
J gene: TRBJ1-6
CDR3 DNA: TGCGCCAGCAAGAACCGGGACGGATATAATTCACCCCTCCACTTT
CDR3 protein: CASKNRDGYNSPLHF

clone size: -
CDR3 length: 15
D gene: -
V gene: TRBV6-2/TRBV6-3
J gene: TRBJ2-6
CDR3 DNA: TGTGCCAGCAGTAGGGCAGGCTCTGGGGCCAACGTCCTGACTTTC
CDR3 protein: CASSRAGSGANVLTF

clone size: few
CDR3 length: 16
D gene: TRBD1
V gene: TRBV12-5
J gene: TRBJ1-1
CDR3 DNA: TGTGCTAGTGGTTTGATAACGGGACAGTTGAACACTGAAGCTTTCTTT
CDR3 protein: CASGLITGQLNTEAFF

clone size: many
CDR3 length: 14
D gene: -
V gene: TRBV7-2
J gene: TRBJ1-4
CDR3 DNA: TGTGCCAGCAGCTTCCAGAACCGGGGCGAAAAACTGTTTTTT
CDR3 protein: CASSFQNRGEKLFF

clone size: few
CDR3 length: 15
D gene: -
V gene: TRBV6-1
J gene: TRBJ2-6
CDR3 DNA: TGTGCCAGCAGACCGACGGGTGCTGGGGCCAACGTCCTGACTTTC
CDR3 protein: CASRPTGAGANVLTF

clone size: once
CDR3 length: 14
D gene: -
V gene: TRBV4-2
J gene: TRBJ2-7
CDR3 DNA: TGTGCCAGCAGCCAAGGGATGCTGATGGCCGAGCAGTACTTC
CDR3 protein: CASSQGMLMAEQYF

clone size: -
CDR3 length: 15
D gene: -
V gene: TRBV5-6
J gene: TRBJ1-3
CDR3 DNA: TGTGCCAGCAGCTTGTATGGCGAAGCTGGAAACACCATATATTTT
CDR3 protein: CASSLYGEAGNTIYF

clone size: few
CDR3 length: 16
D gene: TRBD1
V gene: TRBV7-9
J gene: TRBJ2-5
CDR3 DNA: TGTGCCAGCAGCTATCCCCAGGACAGGGGGTCAGAGACCCAGTACTTC
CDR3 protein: CASSYPQDRGSETQYF

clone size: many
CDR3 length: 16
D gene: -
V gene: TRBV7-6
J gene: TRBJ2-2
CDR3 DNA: TGTGCCAGCAGCTTAAGCAGGGGTACGAACACCGGGGAGCTGTTTTTT
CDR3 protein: CASSLSRGTNTGELFF

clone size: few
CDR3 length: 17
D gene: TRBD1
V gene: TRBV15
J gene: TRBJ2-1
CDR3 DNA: TGTGCCACCAGGACGCTCTACAGGGGAAAAACTTACAATGAGCAGTTCTTC
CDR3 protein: CATRTLYRGKTYNEQFF

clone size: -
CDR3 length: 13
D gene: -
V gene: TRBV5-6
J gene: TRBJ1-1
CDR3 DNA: TGTGCCAGCAGCTTTTTGTCGGGAGCTGAAGCTTTCTTT
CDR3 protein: CASSFLSGAEAFF

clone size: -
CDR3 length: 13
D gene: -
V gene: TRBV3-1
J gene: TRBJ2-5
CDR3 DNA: TGTGCCAGCAGCCGTGACAGGTTGAAGACCCAGTACTTC
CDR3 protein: CASSRDRLKTQYF

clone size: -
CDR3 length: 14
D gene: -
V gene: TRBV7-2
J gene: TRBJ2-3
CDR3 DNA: TGTGCCAGCAGTCTACGGGACCGAAGAGATACGCAGTATTTT
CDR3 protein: CASSLRDRRDTQYF

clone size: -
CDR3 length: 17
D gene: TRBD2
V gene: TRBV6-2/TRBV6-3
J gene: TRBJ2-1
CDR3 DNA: TGTGCCAGCAGTTACCATAAAACTAGCGGGAGCTACAATGAGCAGTTCTTC
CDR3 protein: CASSYHKTSGSYNEQFF

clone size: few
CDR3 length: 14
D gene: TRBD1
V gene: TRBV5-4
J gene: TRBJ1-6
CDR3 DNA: TGTGCCAGCAGCTTGGAACACAGGGGTTCACCCCTCCACTTT
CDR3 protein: CASSLEHRGSPLHF

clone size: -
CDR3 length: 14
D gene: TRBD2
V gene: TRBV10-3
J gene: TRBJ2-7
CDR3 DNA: TGTGCCACCCGACCGGGACTAGCGGGGGGGCCGGAGTGGTTC
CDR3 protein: CATRPGLAGGPEWF

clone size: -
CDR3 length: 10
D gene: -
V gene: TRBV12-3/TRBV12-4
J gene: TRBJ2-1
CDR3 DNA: TGTGCCAGCAGCCTTAAGGAGCAGTTCTTC
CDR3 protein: CASSLKEQFF

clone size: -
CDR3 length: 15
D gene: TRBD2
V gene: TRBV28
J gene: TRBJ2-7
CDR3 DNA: TGTGCCAGCAGTTTACCTCTCGGGGGGTCCTACGAGCAGTACTTC
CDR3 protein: CASSLPLGGSYEQYF

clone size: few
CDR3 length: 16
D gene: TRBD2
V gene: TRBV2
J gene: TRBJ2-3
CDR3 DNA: TGTGCCAGCAGTGAGGGGGCCGGGACTAGGAGCGATACGCAGTATTTT
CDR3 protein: CASSEGAGTRSDTQYF

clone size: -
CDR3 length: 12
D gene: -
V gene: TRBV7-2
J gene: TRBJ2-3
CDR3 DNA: TGTGCCAGCAGCGTCCCCGGGACCCAGCAGTATTTT
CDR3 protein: CASSVPGTQQYF

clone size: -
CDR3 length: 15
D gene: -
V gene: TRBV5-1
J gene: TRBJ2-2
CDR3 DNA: TGCGCCAGCAGCTTAACCGGCACCTACACCGGGGAGCTGTTTTTT
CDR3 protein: CASSLTGTYTGELFF